A single sample is the source of the 28 T cell receptor beta chains below, sequenced in a study of blood T cell repertoires in COVID-19. Profiled with immunoSEQ multiplex PCR; TCRdb holds only in-frame clones, not every one. Counted here are 100,000 to 120,000 clones, about 85% occurring once; the ten biggest clones make up about 5%. The sequenced sample consisted of peripheral blood. The receptors originated from a human donor in a cohort sampled during active COVID-19.

This clone was recorded a few times. This rearrangement joins TRBV4-1 to TRBJ1-2; D not certain. CDR3 length: 12 amino acids. Germline CDR1 MGHRA, CDR2 YSYEKL. The ends were cut back, 5 bases at V and 4 bases at J, with 8 bases in the middle. CDR3 sequence reads: CASSYGGYGYTF. The DNA of the CDR3 is TGCGCCAGCAGCTACGGTGGCTATGGCTACACCTTC.

Here the CDR3 reads CASSATTRSRGDTQYF. The CDR3 DNA follows: TGTGCCAGCAGTGCTACGACTAGGAGCCGTGGGGATACGCAGTATTTT. V is TRBV6-1 and J is TRBJ2-3, with D tentatively TRBD2 (6 bases). The CDR3 runs 16 residues. Trimming left V 4 bases short and J 6 bases short, with 20 bases between. CDR1 MNHNS and CDR2 SASEGT come from the germline V gene.

This sequence joins TRBV10-3 and TRBJ2-7; perhaps TRBD2 as D (6 bases). Per the germline V gene, CDR1 is ENHRY and CDR2 is SYGVKD. The CDR3 covers 14 residues. The DNA for the CDR3 is TGTGCTCACCGCGCGGGATTCAGCTCCTACGAGCAGTACTTC. This sequence encodes CAHRAGFSSYEQYF.

The chain employs TRBV11-1 and TRBJ1-3; D unclear. The CDR3 totals 15 residues. Trimming cost V 3 bases and J 2 bases, with 11 bases left between them. The germline V gene has CDR1 SGHAT and CDR2 FQDESV (reference sequence). CDR3 sequence: CASSFSLNPGNTIYF. The CDR3 nucleotides read TGTGCCAGCAGCTTCAGTCTGAATCCTGGAAACACCATATATTTT.

The chain combines TRBV6-5 with TRBJ1-2; D perhaps matches TRBD1 (6 bases). The V and J ends lost 2 bases and 3 bases respectively, with 13 bases between them. Germline V gene data show CDR1 as MNHEY and CDR2 as SVGAGI. The CDR3 loop spans 15 amino acids. The chain's CDR3 is CASSYRLGGYYGYTF. CDR3 in DNA: TGTGCCAGCAGTTACCGCCTAGGGGGTTACTATGGCTACACCTTC.

The V call is TRBV19, the J call TRBJ1-1; 10 nucleotides align to TRBD1. With V trimmed by 8 bases and J by 0 bases, 0 bases remained unmatched. This CDR3 has 13 amino acids. CDR1 is LNHDA, CDR2 SQIVND, per germline (reference sequence). CDR3 protein: CASGTGVNTEAFF. CDR3 nucleotide sequence: TGTGCCAGTGGGACAGGGGTGAACACTGAAGCTTTCTTT.

V and J are TRBV5-1 and TRBJ2-3, with unresolved D. Germline CDR1 SGHRS, CDR2 YFSETQ. The CDR3 extends over 12 amino acids. V lost 4 bases to trimming and J lost 0 bases, with 3 bases between them. The CDR3 nucleotides read TGCGCCAGCAGCCTCAGCACAGATACGCAGTATTTT. Translating gives CASSLSTDTQYF. Variable domain in full (rest from reference TRBV5-1 and TRBJ2-3): KAGVTQTPRYLIKTRGQQVTLSCSPISGHRSVSWYQQTPGQGLQFLFEYFSETQRNKGNFPGRFSGRQFSNSRSEMNVSTLELGDSALYLCASSLSTDTQYFGPGTRLTVL.

The V call is TRBV2, the J call TRBJ1-3; TRBD1 aligns across 8 bases. With 3 bases clipped from V and 3 bases from J, the junction kept 7 bases outside the gene matches. Germline CDR1 is SNHLY and CDR2 is FYNNEI. CDR3 size: 16 residues. The CDR3 DNA reads as TGTGCCAGCAGTGATCAGCCTACAGGGGGTGGAAACACCATATATTTT. This codes for CASSDQPTGGGNTIYF.

J is TRBJ2-1 and V is TRBV9; maybe TRBD1 (6 bases). Trimming shortened V by 3 bases and J by 4 bases, and 8 bases separated the two germline ends. The CDR3 covers 13 residues. CDR1 and CDR2 (germline): SGDLS, YYNGEE. CDR3 sequence: CASSGGQYNEQFF. The CDR3 nucleotides read TGTGCCAGCAGCGGGGGACAATACAATGAGCAGTTCTTC.

This chain uses TRBV4-2 with TRBJ1-4, with TRBD1 identical over 11 bases. Unmatched junction bases numbered 4, after V lost 1 base and J lost 6 bases. CDR1 and CDR2 (germline): LGHNA, YNFKEQ. The CDR3 totals 16 residues. The CDR3 sequence is CASSQGVGQGDEKLFF. CDR3 in DNA: TGTGCCAGCAGCCAAGGGGTGGGACAGGGGGATGAAAAACTGTTTTTT.

The CDR3 DNA reads as TGCGCCAGCAGCCAAGAAGTGGCCTCCTACGAGCAGTACTTC. This translates into CASSQEVASYEQYF. The rearrangement links TRBV4-3 to TRBJ2-7; D unresolved. CDR1 is LGHNA and CDR2 is YSLEER in the germline V gene. The V end was cut by 0 bases, the J end by 0 bases, with 6 bases between. This CDR3 region has 14 residues.

The J gene is TRBJ2-2, the V gene TRBV5-4, with 13 bases identical to TRBD2. Trimming at V came to 9 bases and at J to 2 bases, leaving 7 bases not matched to a gene. Germline values: CDR1 SGHNT, CDR2 YYREEE (reference sequence). The CDR3 runs 16 residues. The CDR3 DNA sequence: TGTGCCACTGCGACTAGCGGGAGGATAAACACCGGGGAGCTGTTTTTT. Translated, it gives CATATSGRINTGELFF.

The V and J genes are TRBV7-9 and TRBJ1-2; 7 bases fit TRBD1. The CDR3 consists of 15 residues. J lost 1 base, V lost 6 bases, and 8 bases had no gene match. In germline, CDR1 is SEHNR, CDR2 FQNEAQ (reference sequence). CDR3 in DNA: TGTGCCAGCAGTTTTACAGGGGACCTTAACTATGGCTACACCTTC. Protein: CASSFTGDLNYGYTF.

The rearrangement uses TRBV5-8 and TRBJ1-5, with 9 positions matching TRBD1. The CDR3 is made up of 16 amino acids. Germline CDR1 SGHTS, CDR2 YDEGEE. Trimming took 4 bases from V and 3 from J; bases not matched to a gene: 8. The CDR3 loop reads CASSLTGGGVNQPQHF. The CDR3 region has the DNA TGTGCCAGCAGCCTGACAGGGGGAGGGGTCAATCAGCCCCAGCATTTT.

The V and J genes are TRBV11-2 and TRBJ2-2; tentative D call: TRBD2 (6 bases). The CDR3 length is 16 residues. The germline gives CDR1 SGHAT, CDR2 FQNNGV. With 2 bases removed from V and 2 bases from J, the gap between germline ends came to 12 bases. CDR3 sequence: CASSLRTTTNTGELFF. The DNA for the CDR3 is TGTGCCAGCAGCTTACGGACTACAACCAACACCGGGGAGCTGTTTTTT.

The chain carries TRBV6-6 and TRBJ2-2, with D uncertain. Deletions cut 6 bases from V and 8 bases from J, with 10 bases between. This CDR3 has 12 amino acids. Germline lookup yields CDR1 MNHNY and CDR2 SVGAGI (reference sequence). The CDR3 loop is CASSRGSGELFF. CDR3 nucleotide sequence: TGTGCCAGCAGCCGCGGTTCTGGGGAGCTGTTTTTT.

In this sample, this clone turned up a few times. The chain uses TRBV7-9 and TRBJ1-6, with D uncertain. The CDR3 covers 16 residues. Germline V gene sequence: CDR1 SEHNR, CDR2 FQNEAQ (reference sequence). V was shortened by 4 bases and J by 0 bases, with 10 bases between the two germline ends. CDR3 sequence reads: CASSSDRSSYNSPLHF. The CDR3 DNA reads as TGTGCCAGCAGCTCCGACCGGAGCTCCTATAATTCACCCCTCCACTTT.

The chain joins TRBV18 to TRBJ2-1, with D perhaps TRBD2 (6 bases). Germline-derived CDR1 and CDR2 are KGHSH and LQKENI. V gave up 6 bases and J gave up 8 bases, with 17 bases separating them. This CDR3 comprises 14 residues. Written as DNA, the CDR3 is TGTGCCAGCTCGCCCGGGACTTCCAGGGATGAGCAGTTCTTC. Translated: CASSPGTSRDEQFF.

The rearrangement uses TRBV6-1 and TRBJ1-1; D call uncertain. Per germline, CDR1 MNHNS and CDR2 SASEGT. CDR3 length: 15 residues. The V and J ends lost 0 bases and 1 base respectively, with 9 bases between them. The CDR3 DNA reads as TGTGCCAGCAGTGAAGCTTTACAGAGGAACACTGAAGCTTTCTTT. Translation gives CASSEALQRNTEAFF.

The CDR3 coding sequence is TGTGCCAGCTCACTGACAGTGGGTCAGCCCCAGCATTTT. Translated: CASSLTVGQPQHF. The chain links TRBV18 to TRBJ1-5; possible D gene TRBD1, 5 bases. The V gene lost 4 bases and the J gene lost 6 bases, with 10 bases spanning the gap. The CDR3 consists of 13 residues. Per the germline V gene, CDR1 is KGHSH and CDR2 is LQKENI.

This chain links TRBV7-9 with TRBJ1-3; 7 nucleotides match TRBD1. Trimming cost V 2 bases and J 1 base; bases outside gene matches: 5. From germline, CDR1 is SEHNR and CDR2 FQNEAQ (reference sequence). The CDR3 is 16 amino acids. The CDR3 loop is CASSLYRDSSGNTIYF. The CDR3 bases are TGTGCCAGCAGCTTATACCGGGACAGTTCTGGAAACACCATATATTTT.

The chain carries TRBV24-1 and TRBJ2-3, with D maybe TRBD1 (6 bases). The CDR3 totals 12 residues. The V and J ends lost 2 bases and 14 bases respectively, with 13 bases between them. The germline V gene has CDR1 KGHDR and CDR2 SFDVKD. The chain's CDR3 is CATSDSTGYSYF. CDR3 nucleotide sequence: TGTGCCACCAGTGATTCGACAGGTTATTCGTATTTT.

There are a few counts of this clone. The chain recombines TRBV6-5 with TRBJ2-1; D remains ambiguous. Germline V CDR1 and CDR2: MNHEY, SVGAGI. Between the trimmed V and J ends, which lost 4 bases and 4 bases, there was a span of 17 bases. The CDR3 consists of 16 residues. The CDR3 sequence: CASSLRQPLRYNEQFF. CDR3 in DNA: TGTGCCAGCAGTTTAAGGCAGCCCCTGAGGTACAATGAGCAGTTCTTC.

The V and J genes are TRBV7-2 and TRBJ1-5, with TRBD1 as a possible D gene (6 bases). The CDR3 contains 16 residues. Germline CDR1 SGHTA, CDR2 FQGNSA. V was clipped by 5 bases and J by 2 bases, with 16 bases between them. The CDR3: CASSPQAGEGNQPQHF. CDR3 DNA sequence: TGTGCCAGCAGCCCCCAGGCAGGGGAAGGCAATCAGCCCCAGCATTTT.

The chain employs TRBV5-1 and TRBJ2-5; possible D gene TRBD2, 5 bases. The CDR3 totals 15 residues. Trimming stripped 0 bases from V and 5 bases from J, with 14 bases between. Per germline, CDR1 SGHRS and CDR2 YFSETQ. CDR3 amino acids: CASSLGGSGGETQYF. CDR3 nucleotides: TGCGCCAGCAGCTTGGGCGGGTCAGGCGGGGAGACCCAGTACTTC.

The chain employs TRBV30 and TRBJ1-1; D perhaps matches TRBD1 (5 bases). V was trimmed by 8 bases and J by 1 base, leaving 11 bases between them. The CDR3 runs 12 residues. The germline gives CDR1 GTSNPN, CDR2 SVGIG (reference sequence). CDR3 sequence: CAIRTGNTEAFF. DNA of the CDR3: TGTGCCATAAGAACAGGGAACACTGAAGCTTTCTTT. Full variable domain (rest looked up from reference TRBV30 and TRBJ1-1): SQTIHQWPATLVQPVGSPLSLECTVEGTSNPNLYWYRQAAGRGLQLLFYSVGIGQISSEVPQNLSASRPQDRQFILSSKKLLLSDSGFYLCAIRTGNTEAFFGQGTRLTVV.

The chain uses TRBV6-5 and TRBJ2-3; weak D call: TRBD2 (5 bases). This CDR3 has 14 residues. Trimming took 7 bases from V and 5 from J, leaving 16 bases between them. The germline CDR1 and CDR2 sequences are MNHEY and SVGAGI. As DNA, the CDR3 is TGTGCCAGCACCGCCTGGGGAGCCCTAGATACGCAGTATTTT. It is translated as CASTAWGALDTQYF.

V gene TRBV2 combines with J gene TRBJ1-5; weak D call: TRBD1 (6 bases). This CDR3 comprises 12 residues. Trimming took off 5 bases at V and 7 bases at J, with 9 bases between the two ends. CDR1 is SNHLY, CDR2 FYNNEI, per germline. The CDR3 protein is CASSTGPQPQHF. The CDR3 DNA is TGTGCCAGCAGTACAGGGCCCCAGCCCCAGCATTTT.